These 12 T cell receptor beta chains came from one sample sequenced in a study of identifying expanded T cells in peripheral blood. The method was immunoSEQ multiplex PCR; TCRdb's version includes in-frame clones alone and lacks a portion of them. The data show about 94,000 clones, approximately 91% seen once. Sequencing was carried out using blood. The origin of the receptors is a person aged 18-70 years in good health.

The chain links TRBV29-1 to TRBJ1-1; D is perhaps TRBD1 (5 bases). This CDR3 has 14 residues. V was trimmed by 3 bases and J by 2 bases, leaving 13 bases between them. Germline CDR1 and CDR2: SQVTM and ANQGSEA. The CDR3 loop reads CSVDLTGPNTEAFF. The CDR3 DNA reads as TGCAGCGTTGACCTTACGGGACCCAACACTGAAGCTTTCTTT.

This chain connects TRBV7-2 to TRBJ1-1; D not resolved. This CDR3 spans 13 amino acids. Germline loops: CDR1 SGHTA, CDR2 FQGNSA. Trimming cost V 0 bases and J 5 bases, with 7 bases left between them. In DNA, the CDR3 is TGTGCCAGCAGCTTAGCACCGGGAACTGAAGCTTTCTTT. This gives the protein CASSLAPGTEAFF.

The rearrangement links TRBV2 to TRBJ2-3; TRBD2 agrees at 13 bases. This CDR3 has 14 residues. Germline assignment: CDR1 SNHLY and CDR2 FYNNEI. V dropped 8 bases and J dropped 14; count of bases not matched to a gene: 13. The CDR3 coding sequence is TGTGCCAGCGCAACTGGACTAGCGGGAGCCAGGGCGTATTTT. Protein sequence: CASATGLAGARAYF.

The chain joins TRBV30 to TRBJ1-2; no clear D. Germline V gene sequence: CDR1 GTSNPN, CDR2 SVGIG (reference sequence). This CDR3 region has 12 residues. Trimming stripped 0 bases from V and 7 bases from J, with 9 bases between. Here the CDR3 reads CAWSVWGGGYTF. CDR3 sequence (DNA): TGTGCCTGGAGTGTCTGGGGTGGTGGCTACACCTTC. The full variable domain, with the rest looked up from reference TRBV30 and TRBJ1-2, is SQTIHQWPATLVQPVGSPLSLECTVEGTSNPNLYWYRQAAGRGLQLLFYSVGIGQISSEVPQNLSASRPQDRQFILSSKKLLLSDSGFYLCAWSVWGGGYTFGSGTRLTVV.

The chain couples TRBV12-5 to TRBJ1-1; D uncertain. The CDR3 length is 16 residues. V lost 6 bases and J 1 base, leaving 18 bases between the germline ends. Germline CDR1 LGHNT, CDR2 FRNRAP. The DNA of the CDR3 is TGTGCTAGTGGCCGCGGTGGGCGACACCCGAACACTGAAGCTTTCTTT. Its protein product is CASGRGGRHPNTEAFF.

CDR3 amino acids: CASSPGAQGRTEAFF. For the CDR3, the DNA is TGCGCCAGCAGCCCCGGCGCACAGGGTCGAACTGAAGCTTTCTTT. J is TRBJ1-1 and V is TRBV4-1; D perhaps matches TRBD1 (6 bases). Germline V gives CDR1 MGHRA, CDR2 YSYEKL. Trimming removed 4 bases at V and 5 bases at J, with 17 bases between. CDR3 length: 15 amino acids.

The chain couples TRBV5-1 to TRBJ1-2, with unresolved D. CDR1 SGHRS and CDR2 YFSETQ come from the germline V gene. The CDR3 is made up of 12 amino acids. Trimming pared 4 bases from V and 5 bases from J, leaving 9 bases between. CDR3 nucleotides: TGCGCCAGCAGCCCCGACACATATGGCTACACCTTC. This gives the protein CASSPDTYGYTF.

The CDR3 DNA reads TGTGCCAGCAGCCCCCCCTTCACTAATGAAAAACTGTTTTTT. Translating gives CASSPPFTNEKLFF. The J gene is TRBJ1-4, the V gene TRBV5-4; no firm D call. Trimming shortened V by 4 bases and J by 2 bases, and 9 bases separated the two germline ends. The germline V gene has CDR1 SGHNT and CDR2 YYREEE (reference sequence). The CDR3 is made up of 14 amino acids. Complete variable domain (other parts from reference TRBV5-4 and TRBJ1-4): ETGVTQSPTHLIKTRGQQVTLRCSSQSGHNTVSWYQQALGQGPQFIFQYYREEENGRGNFPPRFSGLQFPNYSSELNVNALELDDSALYLCASSPPFTNEKLFFGSGTQLSVL.

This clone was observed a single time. The CDR3 loop reads CASSLGFGLDPLYEQYF. In nucleotides, the CDR3 is TGTGCCAGCAGCTTAGGATTCGGGCTTGATCCCCTCTACGAGCAGTACTTC. This chain links TRBV7-2 with TRBJ2-7; D uncertain. V was cut by 1 base and J by 3 bases, with 19 bases left in between. CDR3 length: 17 amino acids. CDR1 SGHTA and CDR2 FQGNSA come from the germline V gene.

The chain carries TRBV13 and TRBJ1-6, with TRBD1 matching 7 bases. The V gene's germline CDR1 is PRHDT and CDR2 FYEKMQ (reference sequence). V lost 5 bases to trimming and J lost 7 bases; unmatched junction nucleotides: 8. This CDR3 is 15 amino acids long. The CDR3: CASSQGGTLNSPLHF. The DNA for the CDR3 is TGTGCCAGCAGCCAGGGGGGGACATTAAATTCACCCCTCCACTTT. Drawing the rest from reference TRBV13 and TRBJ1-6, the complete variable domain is AAGVIQSPRHLIKEKRETATLKCYPIPRHDTVYWYQQGPGQDPQFLISFYEKMQSDKGSIPDRFSAQQFSDYHSELNMSSLELGDSALYFCASSQGGTLNSPLHFGNGTRLTVT.

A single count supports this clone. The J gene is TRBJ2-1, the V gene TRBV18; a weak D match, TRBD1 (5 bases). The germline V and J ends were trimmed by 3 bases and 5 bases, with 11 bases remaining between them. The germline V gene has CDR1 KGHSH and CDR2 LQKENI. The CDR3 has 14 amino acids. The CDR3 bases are TGTGCCAGCTCACCTCTTCCGACAGACAATGAGCAGTTCTTC. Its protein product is CASSPLPTDNEQFF.

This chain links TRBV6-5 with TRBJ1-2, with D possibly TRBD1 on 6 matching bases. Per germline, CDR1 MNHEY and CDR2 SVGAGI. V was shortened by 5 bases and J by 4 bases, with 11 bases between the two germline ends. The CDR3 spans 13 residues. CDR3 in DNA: TGTGCCAGCAGTCAAGGACAGAGCTATGGCTACACCTTC. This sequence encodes CASSQGQSYGYTF.